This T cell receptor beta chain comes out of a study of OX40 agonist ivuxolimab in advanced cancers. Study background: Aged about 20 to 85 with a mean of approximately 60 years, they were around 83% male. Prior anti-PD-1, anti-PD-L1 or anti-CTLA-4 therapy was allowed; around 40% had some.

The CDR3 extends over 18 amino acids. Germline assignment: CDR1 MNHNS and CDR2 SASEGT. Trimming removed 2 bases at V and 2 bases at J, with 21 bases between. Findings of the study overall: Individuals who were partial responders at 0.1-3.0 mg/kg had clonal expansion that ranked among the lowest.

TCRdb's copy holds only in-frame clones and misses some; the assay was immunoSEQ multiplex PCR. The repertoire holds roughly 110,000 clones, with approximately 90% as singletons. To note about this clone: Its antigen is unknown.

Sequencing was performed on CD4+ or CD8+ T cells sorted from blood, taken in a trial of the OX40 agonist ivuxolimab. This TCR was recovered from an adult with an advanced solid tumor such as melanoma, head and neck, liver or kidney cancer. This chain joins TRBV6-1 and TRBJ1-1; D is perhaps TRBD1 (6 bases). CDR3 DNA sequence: TGTGCCAGCAGTGAACGTAGAAGGGGGTGGATAGTAAACACTGAAGCTTTCTTT. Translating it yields CASSERRRGWIVNTEAFF.